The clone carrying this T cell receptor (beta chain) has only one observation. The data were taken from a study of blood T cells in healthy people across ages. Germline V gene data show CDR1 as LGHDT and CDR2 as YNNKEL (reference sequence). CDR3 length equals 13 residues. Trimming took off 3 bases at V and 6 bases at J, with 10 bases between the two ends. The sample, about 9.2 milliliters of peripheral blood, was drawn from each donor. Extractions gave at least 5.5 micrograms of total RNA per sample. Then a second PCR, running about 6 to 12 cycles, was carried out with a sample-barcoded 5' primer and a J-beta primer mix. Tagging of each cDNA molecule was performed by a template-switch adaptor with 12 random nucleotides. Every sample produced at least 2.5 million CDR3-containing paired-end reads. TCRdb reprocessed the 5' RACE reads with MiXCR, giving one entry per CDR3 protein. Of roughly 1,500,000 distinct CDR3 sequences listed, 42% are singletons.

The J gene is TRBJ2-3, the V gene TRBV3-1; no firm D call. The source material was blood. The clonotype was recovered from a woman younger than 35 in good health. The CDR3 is CASSQAPSDTQYF. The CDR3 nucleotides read TGTGCCAGCAGCCAGGCCCCCAGCGATACGCAGTATTTT.